The 17 T cell receptor beta chains listed next were all sequenced from one sample in a study of glioma-infiltrating T cells after dendritic cell vaccination. Sequencing used immunoSEQ multiplex PCR; TCRdb keeps in-frame clones, though not all of them. The sample has 93,000 or so clones, roughly 81% seen once. The specimen comprised blood, sampled before dendritic cell vaccination. The receptors stem from a human donor with glioblastoma.

The chain employs TRBV9 and TRBJ2-2, with 13 bases fitting TRBD2. The V gene end was trimmed by 1 base and the J gene end by 5 bases; junction bases not matched to a gene: 14. Germline CDR1 SGDLS, CDR2 YYNGEE. The CDR3 sequence is 20 residues long. CDR3 in amino acids: CASSVTGLAGATLVTGELFF. Written as DNA, the CDR3 is TGTGCCAGCAGCGTAACCGGACTAGCGGGGGCGACTCTGGTAACCGGGGAGCTGTTTTTT.

In regard to this clone: Other nucleotide sequences in the sample specify the same CDR3. The rearrangement uses TRBV10-3 and TRBJ2-7; 8 positions match TRBD2. The CDR3 has 12 amino acids. Germline V gives CDR1 ENHRY, CDR2 SYGVKD. V was pared by 4 bases and J by 5 bases, with 1 base of the junction left unmatched. The CDR3 is CAISAGGDEQYF. The CDR3, as DNA: TGTGCCATCAGTGCGGGGGGGGACGAGCAGTACTTC.

The rearrangement uses TRBV2 and TRBJ2-3, with D possibly TRBD2 on 6 matching bases. With 6 bases removed from V and 6 bases from J, the gap between germline ends came to 13 bases. Germline loops: CDR1 SNHLY, CDR2 FYNNEI. This CDR3 is built from 13 residues. The CDR3 DNA sequence: TGTGCCAGCAGCCTGGGACTTGTCGATACGCAGTATTTT. This translates into CASSLGLVDTQYF.

This chain uses TRBV19 with TRBJ2-2, with D maybe TRBD2 (5 bases). This CDR3 region has 17 residues. Per germline, CDR1 LNHDA and CDR2 SQIVND (reference sequence). The V end lost 5 bases, the J end lost 4 bases, and 20 bases lay between the germline ends. CDR3 nucleotide sequence: TGTGCCAGTAGTGTACTTGGTGAGGGTGTGAGCACCGGGGAGCTGTTTTTT. It is translated as CASSVLGEGVSTGELFF. The entire variable domain, with the rest obtained from reference TRBV19 and TRBJ2-2, is as follows: DGGITQSPKYLFRKEGQNVTLSCEQNLNHDAMYWYRQDPGQGLRLIYYSQIVNDFQKGDIAEGYSVSREKKESFPLTVTSAQKNPTAFYLCASSVLGEGVSTGELFFGEGSRLTVL.

The chain joins TRBV5-4 to TRBJ2-3, with 10 bases matching TRBD1. CDR3 length equals 16 residues. Germline loops: CDR1 SGHNT, CDR2 YYREEE (reference sequence). Germline trimming cut 5 bases from V and 6 bases from J; bases unmatched to any gene: 12. CDR3: CASRPAGTGVGDTQYF. The DNA for the CDR3 is TGTGCCAGCAGACCGGCCGGGACAGGGGTGGGGGATACGCAGTATTTT.

The rearrangement joins TRBV5-1 to TRBJ1-4, with 10 positions matching TRBD1. J gave up 7 bases and V 4 bases, and 10 bases lay outside the gene matches. This CDR3 comprises 16 residues. Germline V CDR1 and CDR2: SGHRS, YFSETQ. The CDR3 sequence is CASSAGTGDGAEKLFF. In DNA form, the CDR3 reads TGCGCCAGCAGCGCCGGGACAGGGGACGGGGCTGAAAAACTGTTTTTT.

The chain's CDR3 is CASSSQPGQQETQYF. The CDR3 coding sequence is TGTGCCAGCAGCTCCCAACCGGGACAGCAAGAGACCCAGTACTTC. The chain couples TRBV7-3 to TRBJ2-5; TRBD1 matches 7 bases. Looked up from germline, CDR1 is SGHTA and CDR2 is FQGTGA. The V and J ends lost 4 bases and 2 bases, in that order; junction bases with no gene match: 7. The CDR3 contains 15 residues.

The chain employs TRBV7-9 and TRBJ1-6; 10 positions agree with TRBD1. After removal of 5 bases from V and 11 bases from J, the junction contained 9 bases not matched to a gene. CDR3 length: 15 residues. Germline V gene data show CDR1 as SEHNR and CDR2 as FQNEAQ (reference sequence). CDR3: CASSPGTGEGTPLHF. The CDR3 nucleotides are TGTGCCAGCAGCCCAGGGACAGGGGAGGGTACACCCCTCCACTTT.

The chain joins TRBV2 to TRBJ2-1, with 11 bases matching TRBD2. The CDR3 consists of 15 residues. V dropped 4 bases and J dropped 7; count of bases not matched to a gene: 6. CDR1 and CDR2 from the germline V gene are SNHLY and FYNNEI. The CDR3 spells CASSVSSGGPNEQFF. The CDR3 nucleotides are TGTGCCAGCAGTGTCTCTAGCGGGGGGCCGAATGAGCAGTTCTTC.

Points on this clone: This sample also contains other DNA sequences that code for the same CDR3. The chain combines TRBV18 with TRBJ1-1, with D perhaps TRBD1 (6 bases). The germline V gene has CDR1 KGHSH and CDR2 LQKENI. The V end was cut by 3 bases, the J end by 1 base, with 12 bases between. The CDR3 totals 15 residues. In DNA, the CDR3 is TGTGCCAGCTCACCCTCCTGGGGGCAGAACACTGAAGCTTTCTTT. This sequence encodes CASSPSWGQNTEAFF.

Here the CDR3 DNA reads TGTGCCAGTAGTCCCCGTTTTGGAGAGAGAGATGGCTACACCTTC. Translation: CASSPRFGERDGYTF. J is TRBJ1-2 and V is TRBV19; D gene uncertain. CDR3 size: 15 residues. Germline V gene lookup returns CDR1 LNHDA and CDR2 SQIVND (reference sequence). Trimming stripped 5 bases from V and 6 bases from J, with 19 bases between. The whole variable domain, remainder taken from reference TRBV19 and TRBJ1-2, is DGGITQSPKYLFRKEGQNVTLSCEQNLNHDAMYWYRQDPGQGLRLIYYSQIVNDFQKGDIAEGYSVSREKKESFPLTVTSAQKNPTAFYLCASSPRFGERDGYTFGSGTRLTVV.

The V and J genes are TRBV19 and TRBJ2-1, with 7 positions matching TRBD1. This CDR3 has 12 amino acids. After removal of 10 bases from V and 5 bases from J, the junction contained 5 bases not matched to a gene. Germline lookup yields CDR1 LNHDA and CDR2 SQIVND (reference sequence). CDR3 residues: CATRDRDNEQFF. The CDR3 nucleotides read TGTGCCACCCGGGACAGAGACAATGAGCAGTTCTTC.

The chain couples TRBV20-1 to TRBJ1-2; D uncertain. The CDR3 totals 9 residues. Deletions cut 8 bases from V and 7 bases from J, with 8 bases between. The germline CDR1 and CDR2 sequences are DFQATT and SNEGSKA (reference sequence). Here the CDR3 DNA reads TGCAGTCCTATGAGTGGCTACACCTTC. Translation gives CSPMSGYTF.

This clone was detected only once. The gene calls are TRBV19 and TRBJ1-1, with TRBD1 identical over 7 bases. The CDR3 is 12 amino acids. V lost 10 bases to trimming and J lost 3 bases; unmatched junction nucleotides: 5. The germline V gene has CDR1 LNHDA and CDR2 SQIVND (reference sequence). This CDR3 reads CATQTGYTEAFF. DNA of the CDR3: TGTGCCACCCAGACAGGGTACACTGAAGCTTTCTTT. Variable domain in full (rest from reference TRBV19 and TRBJ1-1): DGGITQSPKYLFRKEGQNVTLSCEQNLNHDAMYWYRQDPGQGLRLIYYSQIVNDFQKGDIAEGYSVSREKKESFPLTVTSAQKNPTAFYLCATQTGYTEAFFGQGTRLTVV.

The chain recombines TRBV7-8 with TRBJ1-4; 7 bases align to TRBD1. Germline values: CDR1 SGHVS, CDR2 FQNEAQ. The V segment lost 10 bases and the J segment 4 bases; nucleotides outside the gene matches: 9. The CDR3 contains 14 residues. CDR3 sequence reads: CAISTGTVNEKLFF. The CDR3 DNA reads TGTGCCATCTCCACCGGGACAGTTAATGAAAAACTGTTTTTT.

This chain links TRBV29-1 with TRBJ1-1; D remains unclear. V shed 3 bases and J shed 6 bases, with 11 bases lying between them. Germline CDR1 reads SQVTM; CDR2 reads ANQGSEA. This CDR3 spans 12 amino acids. The CDR3 region is CSVEGDIPEAFF. CDR3 coding DNA: TGCAGCGTTGAGGGAGATATTCCTGAAGCTTTCTTT.

This clone has only a few counts. The chain uses TRBV6-4 and TRBJ1-2; D call uncertain. Germline V gene data show CDR1 as MRHNA and CDR2 as SNTAGT. The CDR3 contains 13 residues. Between the trimmed V and J ends, which lost 5 bases and 6 bases, there was a span of 13 bases. The CDR3 DNA reads as TGTGCCAGCAGTTTAACTGGTGGTGATGGCTACACCTTC. Amino acids: CASSLTGGDGYTF.